The T cell receptor (beta chain) described here comes from a study of T-cell reconstitution after alpha-beta-depleted transplantation in children. General study findings and limits: Several hundred expanded graft clones reportedly gave rise to the alpha-beta T cells present about two months after transplant. After one year, T-cell counts and TCRbeta diversity mostly came from new T cells.

To note about this clonotype: Antigen specificity is unknown.

Researchers prepared the TCRbeta library using unique molecular identifiers, the study reports. One entry per CDR3 protein results from TCRdb running MiXCR on the PCR reads. The sample has 800,000 to 1,000,000 distinct CDR3 sequences; roughly 31% are singletons. The ends lost 1 base at V and 2 bases at J; junction bases unmatched: 4. Germline CDR1 and CDR2: SGHKS and YYEKEE (reference sequence). The CDR3 has 15 amino acids. This sample comprised PBMCs, mostly from graft donor cells, obtained 360 days after TCRalphabeta/CD19-depleted stem cell transplant. The source of this sequence is a boy younger than two who had a stem cell transplant for SCID, so the T cells may come from the graft donor. The chain couples TRBV5-5 to TRBJ2-7, with 9 bases identical to TRBD1. CDR3 region: CASSLNWDRAYEQYF. CDR3 DNA sequence: TGTGCCAGCAGCTTGAATTGGGACAGGGCCTACGAGCAGTACTTC. Variable domain in full (rest from reference TRBV5-5 and TRBJ2-7): DAGVTQSPTHLIKTRGQQVTLRCSPISGHKSVSWYQQVLGQGPQFIFQYYEKEERGRGNFPDRFSARQFPNYSSELNVNALLLGDSALYLCASSLNWDRAYEQYFGPGTRLTVT.